This TCR beta chain is drawn from a study of blood T cell repertoires in COVID-19 (dated by TCRdb to about 2020). About the study as a whole: Collaborator samples came from the United States, Italy and Spain and covered acute and convalescent phases of COVID-19. Deeply sampled blood TCRbeta repertoires from subjects exposed to, actively infected with, or recovered from COVID-19 were included in the dataset. A de-identified subject ID, COVID-19 status, age in years and sex were almost always included in the sample metadata. A freely available public database, intended as a resource for researchers studying the immune response to SARS-CoV-2, is where the repertoires were released. The material from the prospective study consisted of cDNA or gDNA derived from T cells, B-cell-depleted T cells, or PBMCs. Samples came from the ongoing ImmuneRACE study (first 160 participants) plus 1,254 subjects from 6 global collaborators. HLA class I and class II types, where available, came from metadata supplied by the sample provider rather than from assay-based typing.

General findings and caveats noted by the study authors: Clinical and demographic metadata were provided uncurated, with the amount varying by source and participant.

Inclusive of the bounding cysteine and phenylalanine, the CDR3 is 16 residues long. Just CDR3 DNA is preserved here, 48 bases in frame from base 1. V is pared back by 1 base and J by 7 bases, with 14 bases lying between the germline termini. CDR1 and CDR2 are drawn from the germline V gene: SGHTA, FQGNSA. TCRbeta CDR3 regions were amplified from genomic DNA using the immunoSEQ Assay, a bias-controlled multiplex PCR. Under the source paper's analysis protocol: Within the assay, amplification of reference gene primers was used to estimate how many nucleated cells each sample contained. To quantify the absolute abundance of each unique TCRbeta CDR3 rearrangement, sequence reads were collapsed and filtered. For each sample, productive Simpson clonality was calculated as the square root of Simpson's diversity index over productive rearrangements. TCRdb retrieved this table from immuneACCESS and kept in-frame rearrangements only. Not all clones are present; in checked studies, unresolved V genes account for under half, and no reason is known for the remainder. The V and J calls and clone size were taken over from that table, and D and trimming were inferred from the DNA. The sample yields 450,000 to 500,000 clones; approximately 85% were counted once. 3% to 3.5% of the sample is taken by the ten largest.

Turning to this clone: Its antigen is still unknown. One base away there is no much larger clone; base qualities are not given.

Collaborating institutions collected whole blood in K2EDTA tubes following their own protocols. Collaborator samples were shipped for TCRbeta analysis as frozen whole blood, isolated PBMCs, or DNA extracted from either sample type. The sample was peripheral blood. This sequence uses TRBV7-2 and TRBJ1-6; the D segment could be TRBD1, given 5 matching bases. The receptor was isolated from a human donor in a cohort sampled during active COVID-19. The DNA reads as follows: TGTGCCAGCAGCTTAGTACCGACAGACGAAAATTCACCCCTCCACTTT. The resulting protein is CASSLVPTDENSPLHF.